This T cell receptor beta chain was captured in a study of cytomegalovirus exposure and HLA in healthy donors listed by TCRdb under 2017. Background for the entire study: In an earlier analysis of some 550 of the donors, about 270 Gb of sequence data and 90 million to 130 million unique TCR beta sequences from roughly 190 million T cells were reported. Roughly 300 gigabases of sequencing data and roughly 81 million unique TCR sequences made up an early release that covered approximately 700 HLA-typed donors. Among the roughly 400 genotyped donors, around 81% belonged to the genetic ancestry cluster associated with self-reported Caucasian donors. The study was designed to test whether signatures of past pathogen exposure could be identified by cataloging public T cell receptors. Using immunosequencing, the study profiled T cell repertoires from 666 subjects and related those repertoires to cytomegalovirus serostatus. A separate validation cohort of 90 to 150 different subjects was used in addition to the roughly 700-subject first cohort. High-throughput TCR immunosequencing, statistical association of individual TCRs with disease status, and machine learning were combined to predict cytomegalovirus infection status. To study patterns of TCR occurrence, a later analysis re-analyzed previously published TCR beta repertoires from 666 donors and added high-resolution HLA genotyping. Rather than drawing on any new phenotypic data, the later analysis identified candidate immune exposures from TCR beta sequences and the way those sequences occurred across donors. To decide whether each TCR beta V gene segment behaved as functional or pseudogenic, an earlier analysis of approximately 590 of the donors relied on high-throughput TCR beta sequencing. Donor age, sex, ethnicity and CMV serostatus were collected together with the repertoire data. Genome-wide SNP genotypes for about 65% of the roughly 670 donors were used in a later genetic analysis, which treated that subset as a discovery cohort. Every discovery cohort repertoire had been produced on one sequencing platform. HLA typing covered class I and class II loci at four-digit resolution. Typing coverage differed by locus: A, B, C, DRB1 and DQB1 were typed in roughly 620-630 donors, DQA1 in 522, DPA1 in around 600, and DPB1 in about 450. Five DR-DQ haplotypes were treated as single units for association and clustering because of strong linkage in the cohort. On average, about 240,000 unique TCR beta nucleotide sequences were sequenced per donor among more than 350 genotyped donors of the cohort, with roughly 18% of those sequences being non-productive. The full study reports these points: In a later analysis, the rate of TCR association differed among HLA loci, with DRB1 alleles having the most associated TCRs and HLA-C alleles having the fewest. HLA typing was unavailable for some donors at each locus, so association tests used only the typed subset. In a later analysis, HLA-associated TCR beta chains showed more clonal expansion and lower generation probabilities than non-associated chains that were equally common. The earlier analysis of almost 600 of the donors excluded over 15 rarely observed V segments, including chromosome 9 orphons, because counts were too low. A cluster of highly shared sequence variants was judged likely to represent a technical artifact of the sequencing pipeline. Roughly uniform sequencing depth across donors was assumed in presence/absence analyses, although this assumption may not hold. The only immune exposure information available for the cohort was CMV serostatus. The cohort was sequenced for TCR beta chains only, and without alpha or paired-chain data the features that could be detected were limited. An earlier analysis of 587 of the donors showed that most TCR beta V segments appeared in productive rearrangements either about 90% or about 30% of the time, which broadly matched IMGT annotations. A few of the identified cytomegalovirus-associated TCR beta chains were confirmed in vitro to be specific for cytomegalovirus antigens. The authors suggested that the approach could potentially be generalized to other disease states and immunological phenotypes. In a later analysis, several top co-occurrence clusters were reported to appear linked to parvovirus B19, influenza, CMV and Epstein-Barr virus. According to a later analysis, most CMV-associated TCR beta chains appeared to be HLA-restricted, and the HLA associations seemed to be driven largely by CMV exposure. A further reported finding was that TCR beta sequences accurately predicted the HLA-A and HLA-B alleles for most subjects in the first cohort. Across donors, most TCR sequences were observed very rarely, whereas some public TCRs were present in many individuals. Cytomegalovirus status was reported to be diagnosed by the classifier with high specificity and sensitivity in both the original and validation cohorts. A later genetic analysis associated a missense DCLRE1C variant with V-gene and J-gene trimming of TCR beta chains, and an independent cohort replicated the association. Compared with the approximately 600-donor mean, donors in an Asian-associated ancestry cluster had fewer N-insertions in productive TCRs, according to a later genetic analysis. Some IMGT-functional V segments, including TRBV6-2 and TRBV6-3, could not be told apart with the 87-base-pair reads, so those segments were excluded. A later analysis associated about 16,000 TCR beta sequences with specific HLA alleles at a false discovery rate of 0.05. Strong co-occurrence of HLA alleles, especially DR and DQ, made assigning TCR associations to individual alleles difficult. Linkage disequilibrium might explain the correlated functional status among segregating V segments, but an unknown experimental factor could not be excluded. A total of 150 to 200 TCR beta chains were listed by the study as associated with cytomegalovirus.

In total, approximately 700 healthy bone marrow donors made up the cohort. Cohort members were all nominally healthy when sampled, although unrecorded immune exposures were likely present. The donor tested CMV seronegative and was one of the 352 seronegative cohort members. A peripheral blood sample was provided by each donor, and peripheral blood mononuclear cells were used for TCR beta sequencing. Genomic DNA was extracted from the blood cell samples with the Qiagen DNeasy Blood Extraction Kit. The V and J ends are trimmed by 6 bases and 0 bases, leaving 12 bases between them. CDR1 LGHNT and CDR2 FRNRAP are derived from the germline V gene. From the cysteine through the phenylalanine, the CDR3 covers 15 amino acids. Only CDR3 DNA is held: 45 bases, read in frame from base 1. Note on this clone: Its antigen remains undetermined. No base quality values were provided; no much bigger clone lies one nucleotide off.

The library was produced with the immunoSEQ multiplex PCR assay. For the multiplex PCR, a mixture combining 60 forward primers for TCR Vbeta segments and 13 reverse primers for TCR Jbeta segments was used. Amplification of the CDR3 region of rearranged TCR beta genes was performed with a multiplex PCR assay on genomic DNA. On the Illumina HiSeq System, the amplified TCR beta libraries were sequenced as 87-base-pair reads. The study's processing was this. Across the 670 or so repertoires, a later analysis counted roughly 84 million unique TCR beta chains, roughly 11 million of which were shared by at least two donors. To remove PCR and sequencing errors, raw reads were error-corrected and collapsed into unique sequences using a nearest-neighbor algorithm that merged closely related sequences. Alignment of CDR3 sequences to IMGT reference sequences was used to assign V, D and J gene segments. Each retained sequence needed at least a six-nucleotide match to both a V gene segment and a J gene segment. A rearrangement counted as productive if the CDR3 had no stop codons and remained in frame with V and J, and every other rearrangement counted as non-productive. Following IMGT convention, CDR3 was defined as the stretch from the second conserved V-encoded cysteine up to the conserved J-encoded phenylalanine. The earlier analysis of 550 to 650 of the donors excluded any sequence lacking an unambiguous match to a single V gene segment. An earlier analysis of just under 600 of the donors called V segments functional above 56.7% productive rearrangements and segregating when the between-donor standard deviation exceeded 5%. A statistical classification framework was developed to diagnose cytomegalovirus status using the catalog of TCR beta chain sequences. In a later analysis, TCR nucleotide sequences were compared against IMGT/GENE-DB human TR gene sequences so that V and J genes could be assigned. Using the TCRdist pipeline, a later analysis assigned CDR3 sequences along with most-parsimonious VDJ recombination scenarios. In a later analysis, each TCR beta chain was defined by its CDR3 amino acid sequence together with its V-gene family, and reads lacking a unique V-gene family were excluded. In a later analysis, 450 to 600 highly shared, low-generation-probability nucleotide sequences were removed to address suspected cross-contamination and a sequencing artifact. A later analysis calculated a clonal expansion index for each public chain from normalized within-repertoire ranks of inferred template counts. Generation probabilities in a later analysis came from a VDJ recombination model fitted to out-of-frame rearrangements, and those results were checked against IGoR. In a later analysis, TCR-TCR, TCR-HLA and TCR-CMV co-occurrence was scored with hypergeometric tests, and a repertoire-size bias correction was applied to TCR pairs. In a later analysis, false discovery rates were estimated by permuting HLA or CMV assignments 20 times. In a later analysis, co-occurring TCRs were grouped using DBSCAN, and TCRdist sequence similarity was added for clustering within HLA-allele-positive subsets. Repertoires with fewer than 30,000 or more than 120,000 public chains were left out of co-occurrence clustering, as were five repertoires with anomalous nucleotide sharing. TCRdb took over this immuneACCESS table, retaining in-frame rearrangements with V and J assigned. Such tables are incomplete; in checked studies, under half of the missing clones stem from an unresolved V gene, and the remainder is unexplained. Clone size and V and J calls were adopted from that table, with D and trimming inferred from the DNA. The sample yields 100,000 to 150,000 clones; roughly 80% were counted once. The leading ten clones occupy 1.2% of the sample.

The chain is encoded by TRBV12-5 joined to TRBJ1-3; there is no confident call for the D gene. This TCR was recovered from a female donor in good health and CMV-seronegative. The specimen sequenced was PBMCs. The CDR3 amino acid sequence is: CASGGWTPSGNTIYF. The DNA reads TGTGCTAGTGGAGGGTGGACTCCCTCTGGAAACACCATATATTTT.